This T cell receptor (beta chain) originates from a study of T-cell memory formation after mild COVID-19. V lost 4 bases to trimming and J lost 5 bases; unmatched junction nucleotides: 3. This CDR3 has 15 amino acids. Germline V gene data show CDR1 as SGHAT and CDR2 as FQNNGV. TCR alpha and TCR beta cDNA libraries with sample barcodes and UMIs came from 5'RACE using constant-segment primers. Each CDR3 protein is one row after TCRdb ran MiXCR on the 5' RACE reads. The repertoire includes around 410,000 distinct CDR3 sequences, less than 25% of them detected once, and 10% to 15% sits in the top ten. Sequencing was done on a sample of PBMCs or a T cell subset sorted from them (not recorded which). The V call is TRBV11-2, the J call TRBJ2-3; TRBD2 agrees at 13 bases. The sequence was obtained from an adult woman who had mild COVID-19 (a few samples of this study predate the infection). Cell type and time point are not known. The CDR3 coding sequence is TGTGCCAGCAGCTCACTAGCGGGAGGGAGAGATACGCAGTATTTT. Translated, it gives CASSSLAGGRDTQYF.